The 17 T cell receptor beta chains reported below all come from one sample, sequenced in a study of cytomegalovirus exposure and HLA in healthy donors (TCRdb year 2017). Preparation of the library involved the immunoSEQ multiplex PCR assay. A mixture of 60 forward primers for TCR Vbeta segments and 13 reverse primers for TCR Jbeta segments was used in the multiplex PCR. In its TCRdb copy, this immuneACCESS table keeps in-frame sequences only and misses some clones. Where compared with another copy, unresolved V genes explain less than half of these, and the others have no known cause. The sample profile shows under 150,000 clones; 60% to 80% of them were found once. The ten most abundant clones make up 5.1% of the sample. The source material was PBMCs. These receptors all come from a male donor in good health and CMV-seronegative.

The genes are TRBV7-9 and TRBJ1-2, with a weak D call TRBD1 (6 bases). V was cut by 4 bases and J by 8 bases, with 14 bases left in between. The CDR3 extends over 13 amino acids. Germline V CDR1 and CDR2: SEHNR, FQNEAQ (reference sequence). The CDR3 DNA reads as TGTGCCAGCAGCTCCGGACAGACGGGGGGCTACACCTTC. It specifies CASSSGQTGGYTF.

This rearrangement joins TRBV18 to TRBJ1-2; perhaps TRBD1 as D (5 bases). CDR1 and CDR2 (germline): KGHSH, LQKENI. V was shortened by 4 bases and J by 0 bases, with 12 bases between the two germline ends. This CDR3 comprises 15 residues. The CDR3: CASSQTGPSNYGYTF. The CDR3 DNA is TGTGCCAGCTCACAAACAGGCCCCTCTAACTATGGCTACACCTTC.

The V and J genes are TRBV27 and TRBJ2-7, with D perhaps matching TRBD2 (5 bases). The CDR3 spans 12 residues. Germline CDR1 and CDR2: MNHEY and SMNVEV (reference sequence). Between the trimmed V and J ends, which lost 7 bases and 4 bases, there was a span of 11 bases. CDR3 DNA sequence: TGTGCCAGCATGGGCCGACTATACGAGCAGTACTTC. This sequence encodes CASMGRLYEQYF.

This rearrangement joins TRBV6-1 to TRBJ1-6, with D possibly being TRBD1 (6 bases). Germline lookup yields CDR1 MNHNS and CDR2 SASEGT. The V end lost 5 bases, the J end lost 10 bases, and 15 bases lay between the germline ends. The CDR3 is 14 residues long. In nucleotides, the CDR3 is TGTGCCAGCAGTCCCACAGGGAATCTATCACCCCTCCACTTT. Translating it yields CASSPTGNLSPLHF.

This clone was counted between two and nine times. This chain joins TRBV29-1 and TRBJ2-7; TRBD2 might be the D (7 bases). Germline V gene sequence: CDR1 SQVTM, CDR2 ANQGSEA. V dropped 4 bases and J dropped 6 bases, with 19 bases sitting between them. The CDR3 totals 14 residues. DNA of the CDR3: TGCAGCGTTGCCGCTGGGACCGGGGGGCTCGAGCAGTACTTC. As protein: CSVAAGTGGLEQYF.

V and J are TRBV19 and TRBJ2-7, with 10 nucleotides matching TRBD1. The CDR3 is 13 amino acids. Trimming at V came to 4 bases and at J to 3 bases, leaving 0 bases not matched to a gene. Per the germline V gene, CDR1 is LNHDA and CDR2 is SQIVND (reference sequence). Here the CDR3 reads CASSRDRGYEQYF. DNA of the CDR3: TGTGCCAGTAGTAGGGACAGGGGCTACGAGCAGTACTTC.

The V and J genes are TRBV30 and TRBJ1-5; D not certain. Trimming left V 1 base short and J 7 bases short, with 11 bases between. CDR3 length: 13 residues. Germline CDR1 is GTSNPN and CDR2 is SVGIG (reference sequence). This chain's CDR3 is CAWSATRGQPQHF. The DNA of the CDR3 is TGTGCCTGGAGTGCTACCAGAGGCCAGCCCCAGCATTTT.

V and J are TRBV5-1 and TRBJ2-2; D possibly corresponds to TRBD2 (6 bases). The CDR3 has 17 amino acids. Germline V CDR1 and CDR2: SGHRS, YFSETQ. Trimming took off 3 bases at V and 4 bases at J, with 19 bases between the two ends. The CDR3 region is CASSSQPQGGSTGELFF. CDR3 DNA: TGCGCCAGCAGCTCGCAGCCCCAGGGAGGTAGCACCGGGGAGCTGTTTTTT.

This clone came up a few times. CDR3 residues: CASSWGTGQETQYF. CDR3 nucleotide sequence: TGCGCCAGCAGCTGGGGGACTGGCCAAGAGACCCAGTACTTC. The rearrangement joins TRBV5-1 to TRBJ2-5; D is perhaps TRBD2 (6 bases). The CDR3 is made up of 14 amino acids. Trimming took off 3 bases at V and 1 base at J, with 10 bases between the two ends. CDR1 is SGHRS and CDR2 is YFSETQ in the germline V gene.

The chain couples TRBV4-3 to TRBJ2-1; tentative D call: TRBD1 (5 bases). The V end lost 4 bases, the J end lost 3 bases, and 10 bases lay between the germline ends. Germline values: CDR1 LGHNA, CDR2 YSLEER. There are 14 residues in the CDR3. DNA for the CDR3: TGCGCCAGCAGCCTTCTGACAGACTACAATGAGCAGTTCTTC. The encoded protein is CASSLLTDYNEQFF.

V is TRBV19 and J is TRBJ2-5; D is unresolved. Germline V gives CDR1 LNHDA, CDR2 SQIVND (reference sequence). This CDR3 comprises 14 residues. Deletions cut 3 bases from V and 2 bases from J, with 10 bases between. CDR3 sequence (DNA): TGTGCCAGTAGTATCCCGAGCCGTCAAGAGACCCAGTACTTC. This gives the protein CASSIPSRQETQYF.

The CDR3 region has the DNA TGTGCCAGCAGCCCGACAGGGATCGGTGGCTACACCTTC. Translation: CASSPTGIGGYTF. The V call is TRBV7-3, the J call TRBJ1-2, with TRBD1 matching 7 bases. The CDR3 is 13 residues long. J was trimmed by 7 bases and V by 5 bases; bases with no gene match: 7. Germline V CDR1 and CDR2: SGHTA, FQGTGA.

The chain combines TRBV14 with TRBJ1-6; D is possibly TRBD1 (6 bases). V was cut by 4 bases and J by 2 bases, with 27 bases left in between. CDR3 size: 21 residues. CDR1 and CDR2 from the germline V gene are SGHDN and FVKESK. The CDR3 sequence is CASSLDSDSRLQFTYNSPLHF. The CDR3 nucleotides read TGTGCCAGCAGCCTAGACTCGGACAGTCGTCTACAATTCACCTATAATTCACCCCTCCACTTT.

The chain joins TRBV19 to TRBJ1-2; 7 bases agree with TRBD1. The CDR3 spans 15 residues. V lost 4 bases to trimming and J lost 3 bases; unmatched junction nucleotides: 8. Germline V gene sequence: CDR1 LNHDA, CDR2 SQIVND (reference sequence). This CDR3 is CASSTPSRGDYGYTF. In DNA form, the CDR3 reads TGTGCCAGTAGTACGCCCAGCAGGGGGGACTATGGCTACACCTTC. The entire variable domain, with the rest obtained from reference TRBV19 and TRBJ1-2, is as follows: DGGITQSPKYLFRKEGQNVTLSCEQNLNHDAMYWYRQDPGQGLRLIYYSQIVNDFQKGDIAEGYSVSREKKESFPLTVTSAQKNPTAFYLCASSTPSRGDYGYTFGSGTRLTVV.

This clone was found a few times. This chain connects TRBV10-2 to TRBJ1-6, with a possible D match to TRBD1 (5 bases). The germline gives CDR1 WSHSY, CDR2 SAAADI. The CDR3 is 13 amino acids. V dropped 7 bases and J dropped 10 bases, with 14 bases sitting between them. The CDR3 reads CASKMGGRSPLHF. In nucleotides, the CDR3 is TGCGCCAGCAAAATGGGGGGTCGGTCACCCCTCCACTTT.

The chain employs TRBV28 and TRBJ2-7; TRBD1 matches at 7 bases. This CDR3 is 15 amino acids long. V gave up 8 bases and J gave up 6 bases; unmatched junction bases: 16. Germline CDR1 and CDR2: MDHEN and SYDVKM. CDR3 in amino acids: CASRPTLGGVSEQYF. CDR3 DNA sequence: TGTGCCAGCCGACCAACCCTAGGGGGCGTGAGCGAGCAGTACTTC. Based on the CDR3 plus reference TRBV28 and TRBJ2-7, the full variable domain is DVKVTQSSRYLVKRTGEKVFLECVQDMDHENMFWYRQDPGLGLRLIYFSYDVKMKEKGDIPEGYSVSREKKERFSLILESASTNQTSMYLCASRPTLGGVSEQYFGPGTRLTVT.

In DNA, the CDR3 is TGCGCCAGCAGCTCACCCCCCAGGGATGGCTACACCTTC. This encodes CASSSPPRDGYTF. The chain is built from TRBV5-1 and TRBJ1-2; tentatively, D is TRBD1 (5 bases). The CDR3 contains 13 residues. Germline assignment: CDR1 SGHRS and CDR2 YFSETQ. Trimming removed 3 bases at V and 6 bases at J, with 12 bases between.